What follows are 27 T cell receptor beta chains derived from one specimen sequenced in a study of shared T cell receptors in the human thymus. Some clones are missing from TCRdb's copy, which holds only in-frame ones; the method was immunoSEQ multiplex PCR. The data contain approximately 580,000 clones, around 82% of them singletons. This sample also belongs to another study, concerning human thymus T cells.

The sequencing sample was made of thymocytes. The source of these receptors is a boy under two years old with a congenital heart defect.

Details on this clone: Since the CDR3 does not end with the conserved phenylalanine or tryptophan, this likely comes from a read error. The DNA is left out, because the CDR3 cannot be placed on it with certainty; the CDR3 is given as TCRdb lists it. The chain uses TRBV21-1 and TRBJ2-7; the table calls TRBD1, which could not be checked here. TRBV21-1 is recorded as a pseudogene. The CDR3 spans 12 amino acids, including both terminal residues. The CDR3 sequence: CASSKDRTEPPD.

The chain carries TRBV28 and TRBJ1-2, with 10 bases fitting TRBD1. The CDR3 length is 15 residues. Germline V gene sequence: CDR1 MDHEN, CDR2 SYDVKM. V lost 5 bases, J lost 5 bases, and 8 bases stayed unmatched. As DNA, the CDR3 is TGTGCCAGCAGTCCGGGGGACAGGGGAAGATATGGCTACACCTTC. Translated: CASSPGDRGRYGYTF.

On this clone: One end of the junction is discordant with germline, which a read error may explain. This chain joins TRBV18 and TRBJ2-1, with 12 nucleotides matching TRBD2. The CDR3 length is 15 residues. The germline V gene encodes CDR1 KGHSH and CDR2 LQKENI. In nucleotides, the CDR3 is TGTGCCAGCTCACCACCGTGGCTAGCGGGAGGGCCAGAGCTCTTC. Translating gives CASSPPWLAGGPELF.

This chain connects TRBV19 to TRBJ2-7; the match to TRBD1 covers 9 bases. CDR1 is LNHDA, CDR2 SQIVND, per germline (reference sequence). V trimming: 10 bases; J trimming: 2 bases; junction bases outside the gene matches: 6. The CDR3 contains 13 residues. This CDR3 is CATEGDRAYEQYF. CDR3 bases: TGTGCCACCGAAGGGGACAGGGCCTACGAGCAGTACTTC.

This rearrangement joins TRBV4-3 to TRBJ2-1; 16 bases map to TRBD2. V shed 0 bases, J shed 0 bases, and the junction held 8 bases outside the gene matches. There are 21 residues in the CDR3. Looked up from germline, CDR1 is LGHNA and CDR2 is YSLEER. This CDR3 reads CASSQDPPGLAGGSSYNEQFF. In DNA form, the CDR3 reads TGCGCCAGCAGCCAAGATCCCCCGGGACTAGCGGGAGGGAGCTCCTACAATGAGCAGTTCTTC.

This clone was counted a few times. The CDR3 is CASSLHQGQFNQPQHF. CDR3 nucleotides: TGTGCCAGCAGCTTACACCAGGGACAGTTTAATCAGCCCCAGCATTTT. V usage is TRBV7-8 and J usage is TRBJ1-5, with TRBD1 matching over 7 bases. The CDR3 is 16 residues long. In germline, CDR1 is SGHVS, CDR2 FQNEAQ. The V and J ends lost 2 bases and 4 bases, in that order; junction bases with no gene match: 8.

This clone was picked up a small number of times. The chain combines TRBV9 with TRBJ2-3; a weak D match, TRBD2 (5 bases). Germline CDR1 is SGDLS and CDR2 is YYNGEE. This CDR3 comprises 15 residues. V gave up 4 bases and J gave up 0 bases, with 12 bases separating them. The DNA for the CDR3 is TGTGCCAGCAGCCCCTTACTAGGGAGCACAGATACGCAGTATTTT. Translation: CASSPLLGSTDTQYF.

The V and J genes are TRBV13 and TRBJ2-5; 12 bases match TRBD2. This CDR3 comprises 16 residues. Germline-derived CDR1 and CDR2 are PRHDT and FYEKMQ (reference sequence). Trimming took 5 bases from V and 0 from J; bases not matched to a gene: 4. This chain's CDR3 is CASSTGLAGHQETQYF. For the CDR3, the DNA is TGTGCCAGCAGCACGGGACTAGCGGGTCACCAAGAGACCCAGTACTTC.

The chain links TRBV5-1 to TRBJ2-3, with D possibly TRBD1 on 6 matching bases. The CDR3 loop spans 16 amino acids. The V gene's germline CDR1 is SGHRS and CDR2 YFSETQ. Trimming removed 0 bases at V and 2 bases at J, with 13 bases between. Written as DNA, the CDR3 is TGCGCCAGCAGCTTGGACAACTCAGGGGTCACAGATACGCAGTATTTT. It translates to CASSLDNSGVTDTQYF.

This chain joins TRBV18 and TRBJ1-1; possibly TRBD1 for D (5 bases). V lost 8 bases, J lost 1 base, and 26 bases lay in between. Germline-derived CDR1 and CDR2 are KGHSH and LQKENI. CDR3 length: 18 amino acids. CDR3 in DNA: TGTGCCAGCCCTCCTTTTGTCTGGGGCCCCGGGGGGAACACTGAAGCTTTCTTT. Encoded protein: CASPPFVWGPGGNTEAFF.

V is TRBV5-6 and J is TRBJ2-7; D may be TRBD1 (5 bases). Germline V gene lookup returns CDR1 SGHDT and CDR2 YYEEEE. The CDR3 spans 14 residues. The V and J ends lost 3 bases and 0 bases respectively, with 10 bases between them. The CDR3 bases are TGTGCCAGCAGCTCCGCCGGACACTCCTACGAGCAGTACTTC. Protein product: CASSSAGHSYEQYF.

This clone was seen more than once but under ten times. V is TRBV29-1 and J is TRBJ2-1, with D maybe TRBD2 (7 bases). Trimming took 7 bases from V and 8 from J, leaving 15 bases between them. The CDR3 extends over 12 amino acids. Looked up from germline, CDR1 is SQVTM and CDR2 is ANQGSEA. The CDR3 loop reads CSAVGGHYEQFF. The CDR3, as DNA: TGCAGCGCGGTGGGGGGGCACTATGAGCAGTTCTTC.

V is TRBV29-1 and J is TRBJ1-4, with D perhaps TRBD1 (6 bases). CDR1 and CDR2 (germline): SQVTM, ANQGSEA. The CDR3 runs 14 residues. V was pared by 8 bases and J by 4 bases, with 17 bases between. CDR3 amino acids: CSPQAGQFNEKLFF. CDR3 nucleotide sequence: TGCAGCCCCCAAGCCGGACAGTTTAATGAAAAACTGTTTTTT.

J is TRBJ1-2 and V is TRBV11-3; D not certain. Trimming shortened V by 2 bases and J by 4 bases, and 17 bases separated the two germline ends. CDR3 length: 16 residues. Germline V gene data show CDR1 as SGHNT and CDR2 as YENEEA. CDR3 sequence (DNA): TGTGCCAGCAGCTTATCAGGCCCCAACGTCGGCTATGGCTACACCTTC. It encodes CASSLSGPNVGYGYTF.

The chain links TRBV14 to TRBJ1-2; D possibly corresponds to TRBD1 (5 bases). Trimming left V 1 base short and J 5 bases short, with 8 bases between. This CDR3 region has 13 residues. In germline, CDR1 is SGHDN, CDR2 FVKESK. CDR3 nucleotides: TGTGCCAGCAGCCAAGCAGGGCTTTATGGCTACACCTTC. This sequence encodes CASSQAGLYGYTF. Full variable domain (missing parts from reference TRBV14 and TRBJ1-2): EAGVTQFPSHSVIEKGQTVTLRCDPISGHDNLYWYRRVMGKEIKFLLHFVKESKQDESGMPNNRFLAERTGGTYSTLKVQPAELEDSGVYFCASSQAGLYGYTFGSGTRLTVV.

The genes are TRBV18 and TRBJ2-1; 9 nucleotides align to TRBD2. Germline-derived CDR1 and CDR2 are KGHSH and LQKENI. Unmatched junction bases numbered 17, after V lost 2 bases and J lost 6 bases. The CDR3 sequence is 19 residues long. CDR3 nucleotides: TGTGCCAGCTCACCAATTCCCCCCGCTAACCGGCGGGAGGGCAATGAGCAGTTCTTC. Protein: CASSPIPPANRREGNEQFF.

This rearrangement joins TRBV11-3 to TRBJ2-6, with 9 bases matching TRBD1. V trimming: 4 bases; J trimming: 0 bases; junction bases outside the gene matches: 13. The germline gives CDR1 SGHNT, CDR2 YENEEA. The CDR3 spans 20 residues. Written as DNA, the CDR3 is TGTGCCAGCAGCTCAATCTCCGGGACAGGGCCATACTCTGGGGCCAACGTCCTGACTTTC. Amino acid sequence: CASSSISGTGPYSGANVLTF.

The chain joins TRBV25-1 to TRBJ2-5, with TRBD2 matching over 14 bases. After removal of 6 bases from V and 5 bases from J, the junction contained 14 bases not matched to a gene. This CDR3 has 18 amino acids. Looked up from germline, CDR1 is MGHDK and CDR2 is SYGVNS. The DNA for the CDR3 is TGTGCCAGCAGGGCGACTAGCGGGAGGGCCTTTTACTTGGAGACCCAGTACTTC. Residues: CASRATSGRAFYLETQYF. Full variable domain (remainder filled in from reference TRBV25-1 and TRBJ2-5): EADIYQTPRYLVIGTGKKITLECSQTMGHDKMYWYQQDPGMELHLIHYSYGVNSTEKGDLSSESTVSRIRTEHFPLTLESARPSHTSQYLCASRATSGRAFYLETQYFGPGTRLLVL.

The chain carries TRBV7-9 and TRBJ2-3, with TRBD1 as a possible D gene (5 bases). The CDR3 extends over 16 amino acids. Germline loops: CDR1 SEHNR, CDR2 FQNEAQ (reference sequence). V gave up 5 bases and J gave up 3 bases, with 18 bases separating them. DNA for the CDR3: TGTGCCAGCAGCCAAGAGGTCGCAGGGCGGACAGATACGCAGTATTTT. Its translation is CASSQEVAGRTDTQYF.

The chain links TRBV29-1 to TRBJ1-1; 8 nucleotides agree with TRBD1. J was trimmed by 0 bases and V by 3 bases; bases with no gene match: 9. CDR3 length: 16 residues. CDR1 SQVTM and CDR2 ANQGSEA come from the germline V gene. The CDR3 spells CSVDFPTGVLNTEAFF. In nucleotides, the CDR3 is TGCAGCGTTGATTTCCCGACAGGGGTTTTGAACACTGAAGCTTTCTTT.

This chain connects TRBV19 to TRBJ1-1; D unclear. CDR3 size: 12 residues. From germline, CDR1 is LNHDA and CDR2 SQIVND (reference sequence). V shed 8 bases and J shed 4 bases, with 11 bases lying between them. The CDR3 DNA follows: TGTGCCAGTTTGAACTTACCCACTGAAGCTTTCTTT. Its protein product is CASLNLPTEAFF.

J is TRBJ2-1 and V is TRBV5-5; 8 nucleotides align to TRBD2. The CDR3 has 14 residues. The V and J ends lost 1 base and 6 bases, in that order; junction bases with no gene match: 3. CDR1 is SGHKS and CDR2 is YYEKEE in the germline V gene (reference sequence). This CDR3 is CASSLSGRFNEQFF. CDR3 coding DNA: TGTGCCAGCAGCTTGAGCGGGAGATTCAATGAGCAGTTCTTC.

The chain employs TRBV15 and TRBJ2-2; 12 nucleotides line up with TRBD1. The CDR3 is 17 residues long. The V and J ends lost 3 bases and 2 bases, in that order; junction bases with no gene match: 4. Germline assignment: CDR1 LNHNV and CDR2 YYDKDF (reference sequence). CDR3 region: CATSRGGQGANTGELFF. The CDR3 coding sequence is TGTGCCACCAGCAGGGGGGGACAGGGGGCAAACACCGGGGAGCTGTTTTTT.

The genes are TRBV5-6 and TRBJ2-5; 7 nucleotides match TRBD2. The CDR3 totals 17 residues. Germline CDR1 and CDR2: SGHDT and YYEEEE. V trimming: 4 bases; J trimming: 5 bases; junction bases outside the gene matches: 17. The CDR3 sequence: CASSPPVRGRGRETQYF. The CDR3 nucleotides are TGTGCCAGCAGCCCCCCGGTGCGCGGGAGAGGGCGGGAGACCCAGTACTTC.

The J gene is TRBJ2-1, the V gene TRBV9; 11 bases are a match to TRBD2. The germline CDR1 and CDR2 sequences are SGDLS and YYNGEE. The CDR3 has 16 residues. V lost 4 bases and J lost 8; bases outside the gene matches: 11. The CDR3 DNA reads as TGTGCCAGCAGCTCCATAGCGGGAGGGCCCCTTTATGAGCAGTTCTTC. Encoded protein: CASSSIAGGPLYEQFF.

This rearrangement joins TRBV6-5 to TRBJ2-1; 9 nucleotides line up with TRBD2. The V gene end was trimmed by 6 bases and the J gene end by 5 bases; junction bases not matched to a gene: 5. CDR3 length: 14 amino acids. Looked up from germline, CDR1 is MNHEY and CDR2 is SVGAGI. The CDR3 region has the DNA TGTGCCAGCAGAACTCGACTAGCGGACAATGAGCAGTTCTTC. The encoded protein is CASRTRLADNEQFF.

This clone was observed a few times. V is TRBV21-1 and J is TRBJ2-7; the tabulated D call, TRBD2, remains unverified against the DNA. TRBV21-1 is designated a pseudogene. This CDR3 contains 14 residues. In nucleotides, the CDR3 is TGTGCCAGCACCCGACTAGCGGGAGCCTACGAGCAGTACTTC. This sequence encodes CASTRLAGAYEQYF.